This TCR beta chain was sequenced during a study of a mutant IDH1 vaccine in newly diagnosed glioma. The V end was cut by 0 bases, the J end by 1 base, with 7 bases between. The germline V gene has CDR1 GTSNPN and CDR2 SVGIG (reference sequence). The CDR3 length is 13 residues. Repertoires were generated with immunoSEQ multiplex PCR, while TCRdb's copy carries only in-frame clones and drops some. The sample carries approximately 40,000 clones, 75% to 80% recorded once. Comments on this clone: What it recognizes is unknown. Other DNA sequences in this specimen translate into the identical CDR3.

The time point is: week 5, during vaccination. Doses comprised 300 ug of mutant IDH1 20-mer peptide each, plus topical imiquimod. This sequence was found in a man between 40 and 49 years old with glioma. The rearrangement uses TRBV30 and TRBJ2-7; a weak D match, TRBD1 (5 bases). This material consisted of PBMCs, taken from a glioma patient whose treatment included an IDH1 peptide vaccine. The CDR3 DNA follows: TGTGCCTGGAGTGTAGACAGTTCCTACGAGCAGTACTTC. It translates to CAWSVDSSYEQYF. Full variable domain (outside the CDR3, taken from reference TRBV30 and TRBJ2-7): SQTIHQWPATLVQPVGSPLSLECTVEGTSNPNLYWYRQAAGRGLQLLFYSVGIGQISSEVPQNLSASRPQDRQFILSSKKLLLSDSGFYLCAWSVDSSYEQYFGPGTRLTVT.